These 3 T cell receptor beta chains originate from one sample sequenced in a study of CD8 T cells in Susac syndrome. With random hexamers, 0.5 to 1 ug RNA was reverse transcribed. From the immunoSEQ multiplex PCR reads, TCRdb called clonotypes with MiXCR, one entry per CDR3 protein. The sample lists roughly 44,000 distinct CDR3 sequences; approximately 93% were seen once. The sample taken for sequencing was CD8+ T cells from PBMCs. Source of these receptors: a human donor in good health.

This chain links TRBV7-9 with TRBJ2-5; D ambiguous. V was trimmed by 5 bases and J by 5 bases, leaving 15 bases between them. Germline V lookup: CDR1 SEHNR, CDR2 FQNEAQ (reference sequence). The CDR3 runs to 14 residues. CDR3 protein: CASSRSDRRETQYF. The CDR3 bases are TGTGCCAGCAGCCGATCGGATCGTAGGGAGACCCAGTACTTC.

The J gene is TRBJ1-2, the V gene TRBV13, with D possibly TRBD1 on 6 matching bases. Germline CDR1 and CDR2: PRHDT and FYEKMQ (reference sequence). V gave up 4 bases and J gave up 5 bases, with 14 bases separating them. This CDR3 is 14 amino acids long. CDR3: CASSSQGGEYGYTF. For the CDR3, the DNA is TGTGCCAGCAGCTCCCAAGGGGGGGAATATGGCTACACCTTC.

The chain joins TRBV28 to TRBJ2-7; D is possibly TRBD1 or TRBD2 (6 bases each). The germline CDR1 and CDR2 sequences are MDHEN and SYDVKM. V gave up 5 bases and J gave up 3 bases, with 14 bases separating them. The CDR3 length is 14 residues. In DNA, the CDR3 is TGTGCCAGCAGTCCCCCTGGAGGGGGCTACGAGCAGTACTTC. Translated: CASSPPGGGYEQYF.